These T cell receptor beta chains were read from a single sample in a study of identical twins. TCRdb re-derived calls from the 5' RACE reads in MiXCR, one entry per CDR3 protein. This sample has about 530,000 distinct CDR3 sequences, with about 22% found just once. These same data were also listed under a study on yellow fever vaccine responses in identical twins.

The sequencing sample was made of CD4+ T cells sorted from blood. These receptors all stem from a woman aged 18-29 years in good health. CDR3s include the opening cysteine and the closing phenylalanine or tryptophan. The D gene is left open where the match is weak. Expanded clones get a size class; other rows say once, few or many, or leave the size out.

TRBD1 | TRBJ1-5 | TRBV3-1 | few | CASSQGDRGSNQPQHF | TGTGCCAGCAGCCAAGGGGACAGGGGCTCCAATCAGCCCCAGCATTTT
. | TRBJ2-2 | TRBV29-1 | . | CSALQGTSTGELFF | TGCAGCGCGTTACAGGGTACAAGCACCGGGGAGCTGTTTTTT
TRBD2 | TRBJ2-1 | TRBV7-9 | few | CASSLAGTSGSSEFF | TGTGCCAGCAGCTTAGCCGGGACTAGCGGGAGTTCTGAGTTCTTC
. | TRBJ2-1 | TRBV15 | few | CATSRVLGNEQFF | TGTGCCACCAGCAGAGTTTTGGGGAATGAGCAGTTCTTC
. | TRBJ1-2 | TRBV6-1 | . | CASSAGAGHGYTF | TGTGCCAGCAGCGCAGGGGCAGGTCATGGCTACACCTTC
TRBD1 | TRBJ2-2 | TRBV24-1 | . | CATSENDRGFANTGELFF | TGTGCCACCAGTGAAAATGACAGGGGGTTCGCGAACACCGGGGAGCTGTTTTTT
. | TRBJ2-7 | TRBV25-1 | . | CASSGSFYEQYF | TGTGCCAGCAGTGGTAGCTTCTACGAGCAGTACTTC
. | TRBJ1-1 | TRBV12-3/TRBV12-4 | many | CASSLAEGTEAFF | TGTGCCAGCAGTTTAGCAGAGGGCACTGAAGCTTTCTTT
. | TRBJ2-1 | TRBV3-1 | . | CASSPHGRGTYNEQFF | TGTGCCAGCAGCCCCCATGGTCGGGGGACCTACAATGAGCAGTTCTTC
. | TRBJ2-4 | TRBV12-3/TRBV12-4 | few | CASSSTGLAKNIQYF | TGTGCCAGCAGTTCGACAGGACTAGCCAAAAACATTCAGTACTTC
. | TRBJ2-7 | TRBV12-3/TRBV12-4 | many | CASSAGDQGPSYF | TGTGCCAGCAGTGCCGGGGACCAGGGGCCCTCGTACTTC
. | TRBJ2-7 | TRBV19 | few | CASSTGHYYEQYF | TGTGCCAGTAGTACGGGACACTACTACGAGCAGTACTTC
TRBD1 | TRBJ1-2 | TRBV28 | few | CASSLRTGGFSYYGYTF | TGTGCCAGCAGTTTACGGACAGGGGGATTTTCCTACTATGGCTACACCTTC
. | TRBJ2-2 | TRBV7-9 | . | CASSSRESGTGTGELFF | TGTGCCAGCAGCTCCAGAGAGAGCGGGACAGGCACCGGGGAGCTGTTTTTT
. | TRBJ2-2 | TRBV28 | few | CASSLSNLPNTGELFF | TGTGCCAGCAGTTTATCTAATCTTCCGAACACCGGGGAGCTGTTTTTT
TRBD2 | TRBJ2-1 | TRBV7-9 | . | CASSLALSGVFNNEQFF | TGTGCCAGCAGCTTAGCCCTTAGCGGGGTTTTTAACAATGAGCAGTTCTTC
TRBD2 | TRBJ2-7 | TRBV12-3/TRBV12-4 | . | CASSHLAGASNEQYF | TGTGCCAGCAGTCATTTAGCGGGAGCCTCCAACGAGCAGTACTTC
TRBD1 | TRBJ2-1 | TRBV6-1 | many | CASRGTGSYNEQFF | TGTGCCAGCCGGGGGACAGGGAGCTACAATGAGCAGTTCTTC
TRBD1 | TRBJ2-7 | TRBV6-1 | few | CASSERDRGTYEQYF | TGTGCCAGCAGTGAACGGGACAGGGGTACCTACGAGCAGTACTTC
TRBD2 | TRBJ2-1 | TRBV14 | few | CASSRLAAYNEQFF | TGTGCCAGCAGCCGACTAGCGGCATACAATGAGCAGTTCTTC
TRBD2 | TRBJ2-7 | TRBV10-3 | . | CAIGGGYNSYEQYF | TGTGCCATCGGGGGGGGGTACAACTCCTACGAGCAGTACTTC
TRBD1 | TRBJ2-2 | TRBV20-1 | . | CSARARGQGRTGELFF | TGCAGTGCTAGAGCAAGAGGACAGGGCCGCACCGGGGAGCTGTTTTTT
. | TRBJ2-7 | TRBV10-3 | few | CAISANYEQYF | TGTGCCATCAGTGCTAACTACGAGCAGTACTTC
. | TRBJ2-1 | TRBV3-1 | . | CASSQDFSGNEQFF | TGTGCCAGCAGCCAAGATTTTTCTGGTAATGAGCAGTTCTTC
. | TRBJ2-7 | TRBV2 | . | CASSEPFKGNEQYF | TGTGCCAGCAGTGAACCCTTTAAGGGGAACGAGCAGTACTTC
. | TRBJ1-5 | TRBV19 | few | CASSIFTGVGSNQPQHF | TGTGCCAGTAGCATATTCACAGGAGTTGGTAGCAATCAGCCCCAGCATTTT
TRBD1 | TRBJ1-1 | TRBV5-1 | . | CASSLSDRGAFTEAFF | TGCGCCAGCAGCTTGTCGGACAGGGGGGCCTTTACTGAAGCTTTCTTT
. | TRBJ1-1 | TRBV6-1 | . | CASREVMNTEAFF | TGTGCCAGCCGGGAGGTCATGAACACTGAAGCTTTCTTT
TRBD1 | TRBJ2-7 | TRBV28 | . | CASSLPDRGNYEQYF | TGTGCCAGCAGTTTACCCGACAGGGGAAACTACGAGCAGTACTTC
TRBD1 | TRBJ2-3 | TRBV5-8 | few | CAWGQGLDTQYF | TGTGCCTGGGGACAGGGATTGGATACGCAGTATTTT
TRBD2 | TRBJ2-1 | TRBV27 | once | CASSPGGLIGNEQFF | TGTGCCAGCAGCCCGGGGGGTTTGATTGGCAATGAGCAGTTCTTC
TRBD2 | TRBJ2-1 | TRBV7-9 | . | CASSVGRTSIVPGSGNEQFF | TGTGCCAGCAGCGTAGGTCGGACTAGTATTGTCCCCGGGTCCGGCAATGAGCAGTTCTTC
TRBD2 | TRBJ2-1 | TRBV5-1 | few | CASSLGAQGLSSYDEQFF | TGCGCCAGCAGCTTGGGAGCCCAGGGACTATCATCGTACGATGAGCAGTTCTTC
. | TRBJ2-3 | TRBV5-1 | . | CASSLGIRGSRGSTDTQYF | TGCGCCAGCAGCTTGGGTATACGTGGCTCGCGGGGAAGCACAGATACGCAGTATTTT
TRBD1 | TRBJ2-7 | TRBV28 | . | CASSSGDRQLYEQYF | TGTGCCAGCAGTTCTGGGGACAGGCAACTCTACGAGCAGTACTTC
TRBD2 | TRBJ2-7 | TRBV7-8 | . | CASSLPGLASDEQYF | TGTGCCAGCAGCTTGCCGGGACTAGCATCGGACGAGCAGTACTTC
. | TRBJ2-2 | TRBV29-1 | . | CSVGYLTGGTGELFF | TGCAGCGTTGGATACTTAACGGGTGGCACCGGGGAGCTGTTTTTT
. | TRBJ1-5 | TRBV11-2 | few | CASSLVGALAGLADTQHF | TGTGCCAGCAGCTTAGTGGGTGCACTAGCGGGTCTGGCAGATACGCAGCATTTT
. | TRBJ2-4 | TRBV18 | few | CASSPGVAKNIQYF | TGTGCCAGCTCACCGGGAGTAGCCAAAAACATTCAGTACTTC
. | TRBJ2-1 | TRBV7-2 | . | CASSLAMYEQFF | TGTGCCAGCAGCTTAGCTATGTATGAGCAGTTCTTC
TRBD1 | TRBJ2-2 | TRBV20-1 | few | CSALSPTGAGELFF | TGCAGTGCCTTATCCCCCACAGGGGCCGGGGAGCTGTTTTTT
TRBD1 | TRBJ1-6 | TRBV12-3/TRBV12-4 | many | CASSPGQHNSPLHF | TGTGCCAGCAGTCCGGGACAGCATAATTCACCCCTCCACTTT
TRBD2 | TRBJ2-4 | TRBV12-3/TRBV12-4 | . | CASSAGTSGIQYF | TGTGCCAGCAGTGCCGGGACTAGTGGAATTCAGTACTTC
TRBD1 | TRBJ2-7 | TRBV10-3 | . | CAISESTGKREEQYF | TGTGCCATCAGTGAGTCGACAGGGAAGCGAGAAGAGCAGTACTTC